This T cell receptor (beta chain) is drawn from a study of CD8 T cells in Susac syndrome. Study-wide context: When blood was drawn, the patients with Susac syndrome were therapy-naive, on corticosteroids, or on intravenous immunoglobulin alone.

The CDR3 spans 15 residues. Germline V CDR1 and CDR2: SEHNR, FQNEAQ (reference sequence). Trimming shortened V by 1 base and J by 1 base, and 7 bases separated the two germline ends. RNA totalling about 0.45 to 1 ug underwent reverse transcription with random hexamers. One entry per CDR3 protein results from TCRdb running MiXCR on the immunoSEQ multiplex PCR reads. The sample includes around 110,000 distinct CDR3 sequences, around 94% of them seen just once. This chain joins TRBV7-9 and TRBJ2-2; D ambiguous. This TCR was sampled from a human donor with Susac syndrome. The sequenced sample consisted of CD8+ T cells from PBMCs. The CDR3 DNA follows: TGTGCCAGCAGCTTAGGGCTCGAGAACACCGGGGAGCTGTTTTTT. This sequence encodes CASSLGLENTGELFF.